Below are 20 T cell receptor beta chains sequenced from a single sample in a study of molecular identifiers for immune sequencing clone quantification. One entry per CDR3 protein results from TCRdb running MiXCR on the PCR reads. The data contain 400,000 to 600,000 distinct CDR3 sequences, under 30% of them seen just once; the ten biggest clones take up over 0.6%. Sequencing was carried out using naive CD8+ T cells from blood, with Jurkat cell RNA spiked in. Sample subset: FACS-sorted CD8+CD4-CCR7+CD45RA+ naive T cells. Receptors were obtained from a human donor in good health. Some libraries in this study had Jurkat cell RNA spiked in.

The chain carries TRBV7-9 and TRBJ1-6, with 10 bases lining up with TRBD1. V shed 0 bases, J shed 10 bases, and the junction held 6 bases outside the gene matches. The germline V gene encodes CDR1 SEHNR and CDR2 FQNEAQ (reference sequence). This CDR3 region has 16 residues. CDR3 amino acids: CASSLAPDRGASPLHF. CDR3 nucleotides: TGTGCCAGCAGCTTAGCCCCGGACAGGGGGGCATCACCCCTCCACTTT.

Comment on this clonotype: An end of the junction does not agree with germline; a read error may underlie this. V is TRBV27 and J is TRBJ1-1, with 8 bases matching TRBD1. Germline V gives CDR1 MNHEY, CDR2 SMNVEV (reference sequence). The CDR3 loop spans 15 amino acids. CDR3 nucleotide sequence: TGTGTCAGCAGTCCCCAGGACAGGGCGAACACTGAAGCCTTCTTT. Translated, it gives CVSSPQDRANTEAFF.

The J gene is TRBJ2-7, the V gene TRBV12-5; possible D gene TRBD1, 6 bases. Germline V gives CDR1 LGHNT, CDR2 FRNRAP. Trimming cost V 6 bases and J 0 bases, with 15 bases left between them. The CDR3 extends over 15 amino acids. CDR3 amino acids: CASGPDRRSSYEQYF. The CDR3 DNA sequence: TGTGCTAGTGGACCAGACAGGAGGAGCTCCTACGAGCAGTACTTC.

As regards this clonotype: A read error may produce the germline difference seen at one junction end. The CDR3 protein is CASSAGTGAYERYF. DNA of the CDR3: TGTGCCAGCAGTGCCGGGACAGGGGCCTACGAGCGGTACTTC. The chain joins TRBV6-5 to TRBJ2-7, with 10 bases matching TRBD1. The CDR3 runs 14 residues. Per the germline V gene, CDR1 is MNHEY and CDR2 is SVGAGI.

This clonotype came up many times. This chain connects TRBV6-1 to TRBJ1-1, with D unclear. V was pared by 1 base and J by 5 bases, with 5 bases between. This CDR3 region has 12 residues. The germline V gene encodes CDR1 MNHNS and CDR2 SASEGT. CDR3 residues: CASSEGLTEAFF. Here the CDR3 DNA reads TGTGCCAGCAGTGAAGGATTAACTGAAGCTTTCTTT.

V usage is TRBV5-4 and J usage is TRBJ2-7; 9 nucleotides line up with TRBD1. Germline assignment: CDR1 SGHNT and CDR2 YYREEE (reference sequence). V was clipped by 3 bases and J by 4 bases; unmatched bases: 8. The CDR3 totals 15 residues. CDR3 in DNA: TGTGCCAGCAGCTACCAGGACAGGGGCCTTTACGAGCAGTACTTC. Its translation: CASSYQDRGLYEQYF.

This clonotype turned up a few times. The chain carries TRBV27 and TRBJ2-7; 11 nucleotides match TRBD1. Losses at the gene ends were 5 bases for V and 4 bases for J; bases not matched to a gene: 7. The CDR3 is 15 amino acids. The germline gives CDR1 MNHEY, CDR2 SMNVEV (reference sequence). The CDR3 DNA is TGTGCCAGCAGTATAACCGGGACAGGGGGGTACGAGCAGTACTTC. It is translated as CASSITGTGGYEQYF.

This clonotype was counted at least ten times. The rearrangement uses TRBV7-2 and TRBJ1-5; D gene ambiguous. Germline V gene data show CDR1 as SGHTA and CDR2 as FQGNSA. V was trimmed by 4 bases and J by 3 bases, leaving 16 bases between them. The CDR3 totals 16 residues. CDR3 sequence: CASSSAPGVSNQPQHF. Written as DNA, the CDR3 is TGTGCCAGCAGCTCTGCCCCTGGGGTTTCCAATCAGCCCCAGCATTTT.

This clonotype came up many times. Written as DNA, the CDR3 is TGCAGCGTGGGACAGGGGGTCTACGAGCAGTACTTC. Its translation: CSVGQGVYEQYF. The chain is built from TRBV29-1 and TRBJ2-7, with 11 positions matching TRBD1. The CDR3 extends over 12 amino acids. V shed 6 bases and J 3 bases; nucleotides not matched to a gene: 1. CDR1 is SQVTM, CDR2 ANQGSEA, per germline.

As concerns this clonotype: The CDR3 carries no conserved terminal phenylalanine or tryptophan, so it likely arises from a read error. V usage is TRBV6-5 and J usage is TRBJ2-1; D is perhaps TRBD2 (6 bases). V gave up 2 bases and J gave up 11 bases, with 13 bases separating them. The CDR3 runs to 13 residues. The germline V gene encodes CDR1 MNHEY and CDR2 SVGAGI. This CDR3 is CASSYVEGMKQFL. As DNA, the CDR3 is TGTGCCAGCAGTTACGTGGAGGGGATGAAGCAGTTCCTC.

This sequence joins TRBV27 and TRBJ2-6; a possible D gene is TRBD2 (5 bases). The CDR3 length is 16 residues. With 5 bases removed from V and 4 bases from J, the gap between germline ends came to 15 bases. CDR1 and CDR2 from the germline V gene are MNHEY and SMNVEV (reference sequence). The CDR3 nucleotides are TGTGCCAGCAGTCCTGTGGAGGTGGGAGGGGCCAACGTCCTGACTTTC. As protein: CASSPVEVGGANVLTF.

This sequence joins TRBV4-3 and TRBJ1-2, with unresolved D. This CDR3 has 15 amino acids. CDR1 and CDR2 (germline): LGHNA, YSLEER. Trimming cost V 0 bases and J 5 bases, with 13 bases left between them. The CDR3 loop is CASSQDKGFSYGYTF. The CDR3 bases are TGCGCCAGCAGCCAAGATAAGGGTTTTAGTTATGGCTACACCTTC.

For this clonotype: This may arise from a read error, as a much more abundant clone is one base away. The chain combines TRBV19 with TRBJ2-3; 7 bases map to TRBD2. The CDR3 covers 14 residues. Germline CDR1 is LNHDA and CDR2 is SQIVND (reference sequence). The CDR3 here is CASSAGTNTDMQYF. The CDR3, as DNA: TGTGCCAGTAGTGCAGGGACTAACACAGATATGCAGTATTTT.

Regarding this clonotype: An end of the junction differs from the germline gene, which may be a read error. The V and J genes are TRBV20-1 and TRBJ2-4; maybe TRBD2 (5 bases). The CDR3 spans 16 residues. In germline, CDR1 is DFQATT, CDR2 SNEGSKA (reference sequence). This CDR3 reads CSGTPTGLLAKYIQYF. CDR3 DNA sequence: TGCAGTGGCACGCCGACTGGGCTCCTAGCCAAATACATTCAGTACTTC.

The chain combines TRBV4-3 with TRBJ2-5, with 12 bases aligning to TRBD2. The CDR3 spans 18 residues. Germline CDR1 is LGHNA and CDR2 is YSLEER. The ends lost 0 bases at V and 9 bases at J; junction bases unmatched: 14. CDR3 nucleotide sequence: TGCGCCAGCAGCCAAGATCTACCGCTAGCGGGAGGGTCAGTGGCCCAGTACTTC. This translates into CASSQDLPLAGGSVAQYF.

This clonotype appeared a few times. This rearrangement joins TRBV2 to TRBJ1-1; possible D gene TRBD1, 6 bases. Germline V gene sequence: CDR1 SNHLY, CDR2 FYNNEI. There are 12 residues in the CDR3. Trimming cost V 9 bases and J 8 bases, with 16 bases left between them. As DNA, the CDR3 is TGTGCCAGTCTCTACAGGGCGACCGAAGCTTTCTTT. Encoded protein: CASLYRATEAFF.

This clonotype was detected a few times. The chain carries TRBV2 and TRBJ2-7; 12 positions agree with TRBD2. The CDR3 loop spans 16 amino acids. Germline V gene sequence: CDR1 SNHLY, CDR2 FYNNEI. Trimming took 4 bases from V and 0 from J; bases not matched to a gene: 4. CDR3 DNA: TGTGCCAGCAGTGTCCCACTAGCGGGGGGCTCCTACGAGCAGTACTTC. It codes for CASSVPLAGGSYEQYF.

A few counts support this clonotype. V gene TRBV12-3 or TRBV12-4 combines with J gene TRBJ2-1; D assignment may be TRBD1 or TRBD2 (6 bases each). Trimming pared 6 bases from V and 8 bases from J, leaving 14 bases between. This CDR3 is 13 amino acids long. For the CDR3, the DNA is TGTGCCAGCAGCCCGGGGGCAGGGGATGAGCAGTTCTTC. This translates into CASSPGAGDEQFF.

This clonotype was seen a handful of times. The chain links TRBV4-1 to TRBJ2-7, with D possibly being TRBD1 (6 bases). The CDR3 is 15 amino acids. V shed 1 base and J shed 3 bases, with 13 bases lying between them. Germline values: CDR1 MGHRA, CDR2 YSYEKL. In DNA form, the CDR3 reads TGCGCCAGCAGCCAAGTTCTTACAGGGATCTACGAGCAGTACTTC. Translated: CASSQVLTGIYEQYF.

There are a few counts of this clonotype. The gene calls are TRBV5-5 and TRBJ2-7; tentatively, D is TRBD2 (5 bases). In germline, CDR1 is SGHKS, CDR2 YYEKEE (reference sequence). Deletions cut 5 bases from V and 4 bases from J, with 19 bases between. The CDR3 spans 15 residues. CDR3 coding DNA: TGTGCCAGCAGTATTGAGGGTGGCAGGATATACGAGCAGTACTTC. Its translation: CASSIEGGRIYEQYF. Based on the CDR3 plus reference TRBV5-5 and TRBJ2-7, the full variable domain is DAGVTQSPTHLIKTRGQQVTLRCSPISGHKSVSWYQQVLGQGPQFIFQYYEKEERGRGNFPDRFSARQFPNYSSELNVNALLLGDSALYLCASSIEGGRIYEQYFGPGTRLTVT.